These T cell receptor beta chains were read from a single sample in a study of Graves' ophthalmopathy and Graves' hyperthyroidism. Using its own MiXCR run on the multiplex PCR reads, TCRdb lists one record per CDR3 protein. The table records around 1.1 million distinct CDR3 sequences, 35% to 45% of them present only once. Sequenced sample: peripheral blood or thyroid tissue (not recorded which). The receptor source for this set is an adult man with Graves' hyperthyroidism. The CDR3 runs from the conserved cysteine through the conserved F or W. Fields, in order: V gene, J gene, CDR3 protein.

v_call: TRBV10-3; j_call: TRBJ2-7; cdr3_aa: CAISEGTGQREQYF
v_call: TRBV7-2; j_call: TRBJ2-5; cdr3_aa: CASSLVREAETQYF
v_call: TRBV7-2; j_call: TRBJ1-3; cdr3_aa: CASSTPQVLSGNTIYF
v_call: TRBV7-3; j_call: TRBJ1-1; cdr3_aa: CASSRTGYMNTEAFF
v_call: TRBV18; j_call: TRBJ1-5; cdr3_aa: CASSTSSSNQPQHF
v_call: TRBV11-2; j_call: TRBJ2-6; cdr3_aa: CASQRDWGANVLTF
v_call: TRBV7-9; j_call: TRBJ1-1; cdr3_aa: CASSLEAGTHTTEAFF
v_call: TRBV30; j_call: TRBJ2-7; cdr3_aa: CAWMKQGSYEQYF
v_call: TRBV29-1; j_call: TRBJ1-2; cdr3_aa: CSALQGHGYTF
v_call: TRBV2; j_call: TRBJ1-5; cdr3_aa: CANQGGHQPQHF
v_call: TRBV20-1; j_call: TRBJ2-7; cdr3_aa: CSARESDTLYEQYF
v_call: TRBV24-1; j_call: TRBJ2-6; cdr3_aa: CATRGADGANVLTF
v_call: TRBV12-3/TRBV12-4; j_call: TRBJ2-5; cdr3_aa: CASGPTSGGAPETQYF
v_call: TRBV29-1; j_call: TRBJ1-3; cdr3_aa: CSSKGYGNTIYF
v_call: TRBV15; j_call: TRBJ1-2; cdr3_aa: CATSQVGDRRRYGYTF
v_call: TRBV2; j_call: TRBJ2-7; cdr3_aa: CASSLTSGGLHEQYF
v_call: TRBV7-9; j_call: TRBJ1-2; cdr3_aa: CATTGLSYGYTF
v_call: TRBV10-3; j_call: TRBJ1-5; cdr3_aa: CAISESMDQPQHF
v_call: TRBV20-1; j_call: TRBJ1-1; cdr3_aa: CSARDRVGGHTEAFF
v_call: TRBV6-5; j_call: TRBJ1-2; cdr3_aa: CASSDSVGLKNYGYTF
v_call: TRBV12-3/TRBV12-4; j_call: TRBJ2-7; cdr3_aa: CASSPRAGFSYEQYF
v_call: TRBV14; j_call: TRBJ2-5; cdr3_aa: CASSRISDETQYF
v_call: TRBV6-5; j_call: TRBJ1-4; cdr3_aa: CASSNDKGDEKLFF
v_call: TRBV7-9; j_call: TRBJ2-2; cdr3_aa: CASSQAVIGGWNTGELFF
v_call: TRBV20-1; j_call: TRBJ2-7; cdr3_aa: CSARDLGGLSYEQYF
v_call: TRBV2; j_call: TRBJ1-1; cdr3_aa: CASSVGQRMNTEAFF
v_call: TRBV20-1; j_call: TRBJ1-3; cdr3_aa: CSARTGKDIPRNTIYF
v_call: TRBV5-1; j_call: TRBJ2-6; cdr3_aa: CASSADGRHSGANVLTF
v_call: TRBV10-3; j_call: TRBJ1-5; cdr3_aa: CASSYRRNYQPQHF